Listed below are T cell receptor beta chains from one sample, sequenced in a study of shared clonotypes between healthy human individuals. Profiled with immunoSEQ multiplex PCR; TCRdb holds only in-frame clones, not every one. The sample comprises over 1.4 million clones, approximately 96% of which are singletons, and about 1.2% rests with the top ten. Source material: naive CD4+ T cells sorted from blood. These receptors came from a man aged 30-40 years in good health. Both conserved end residues are trimmed from each CDR3. D genes are given only for firm matches. Clone size appears in some rows only: once, few, many, or a class for an expanded clone.

v_gene	d_gene	abundance	j_gene	CDR3aa
TRBV6-6	-	-	TRBJ2-1	ASSNLTGAVYNEQF
TRBV6-1	TRBD1	-	TRBJ2-6	ASSATSGGAANVLT
TRBV7-9	TRBD1	-	TRBJ2-7	ASSKTGLGYEQY
TRBV2	-	-	TRBJ2-7	ASVRDASSYEQY
TRBV7-9	-	-	TRBJ1-4	ASSLAVGRVGEKLF
TRBV6-1	-	-	TRBJ2-2	ASRKVPGELF
TRBV18	-	-	TRBJ1-3	ASSPSFPGNTIY
TRBV30	-	-	TRBJ1-1	AWIRKNLNTEAF
TRBV18	-	-	TRBJ2-1	ASSLNNEQF
TRBV15	-	-	TRBJ2-4	ATSRDLGSRNIQY
TRBV5-4	-	-	TRBJ1-1	ASSIGHPEGDTEAF
TRBV5-5	TRBD1	-	TRBJ2-7	ASSSSYRGSEQY
TRBV18	-	-	TRBJ2-5	ASSPRGVRETQY
TRBV5-6	TRBD2	-	TRBJ2-7	ASSLSVVAGDEQY
TRBV6-5	-	-	TRBJ2-7	ASNPSSGLPYEQY
TRBV7-2	TRBD2	-	TRBJ2-1	ASRGLAGGHNEQF
TRBV7-6	TRBD2	-	TRBJ2-1	ASSSRTSAYNEQF
TRBV2	-	-	TRBJ1-1	ASMQNDLGAF
TRBV7-2	TRBD2	-	TRBJ2-3	ASSPRLAVNTQY
TRBV5-1	-	-	TRBJ1-5	ASSLQGDQPQH
TRBV28	-	few	TRBJ1-2	ASTPGTPGYT
TRBV5-1	-	once	TRBJ2-7	ASSLIRAATKYEQY
TRBV6-1	TRBD2	-	TRBJ2-7	ASSPLAGGSYEQY
TRBV7-8	TRBD1	-	TRBJ2-2	ASSPSRGTGELF
TRBV27	TRBD1	-	TRBJ2-7	ASSFLGQGYEQY
TRBV9	-	-	TRBJ2-2	ASSVARGELF
TRBV28	TRBD1	-	TRBJ2-7	ASSLTGTHEQY
TRBV5-1	-	-	TRBJ2-2	ASSLDGWGSLAGELF
TRBV7-3	-	once	TRBJ2-1	ASSFYSPPSPNEQF
TRBV2	-	-	TRBJ2-5	ASSQVRVQETQY
TRBV7-9	-	-	TRBJ2-7	ASSLIQTSGGSYEQY
TRBV30	-	-	TRBJ1-3	AWSPVVRSGNTIY
TRBV18	-	-	TRBJ2-6	ASSPPAWQGPSGANVLT
TRBV19	TRBD1	-	TRBJ1-2	ASSIIGTGYGYT
TRBV28	-	-	TRBJ2-2	ASSLNGAGTGELF
TRBV7-2	-	-	TRBJ2-7	ASSLAPRYEQY
TRBV19	TRBD1	-	TRBJ1-4	ASSPRQGKLF
TRBV28	-	-	TRBJ1-1	ASRPTGNTEAF
TRBV11-3	-	-	TRBJ2-3	ASSLQPSADTQY
TRBV7-6	-	-	TRBJ2-7	ASSLGGRGAHEQY
TRBV18	-	-	TRBJ1-2	ASSPRNGDSNYGYT
TRBV5-1	-	-	TRBJ2-2	ASSGTTYTGELF
TRBV5-1	-	few	TRBJ2-6	ASNSGTLNSGANVLT
TRBV6-6	TRBD1	-	TRBJ2-7	ASSSRGPYEQY
TRBV11-2	-	-	TRBJ1-1	ASSLMRGANMNTEAF
TRBV7-9	-	-	TRBJ1-1	ASSSLQPSRATEAF
TRBV10-3	-	-	TRBJ2-7	AISRESYEQY
TRBV27	TRBD2	-	TRBJ2-1	ASSHSGRAGEQF
TRBV14	-	-	TRBJ1-2	ASSQVRLGSASYGYT
TRBV5-4	TRBD1	-	TRBJ1-1	ASSLGSRGLNTEAF